The 20 T cell receptor beta chains below all came from one sample that was sequenced in a study of shared T cell receptors in the human thymus. TCRdb's table, derived via immunoSEQ multiplex PCR, lists solely in-frame clones and lacks some. Of about 710,000 clones listed, 70% to 90% were seen once; the top ten hold more than 0.009%. These data are also associated with another study on human thymus T cells.

Sequencing was performed on thymocytes. These receptors were collected from a boy younger than two with a congenital heart defect.

The chain carries TRBV16 and TRBJ2-7; weak D call: TRBD1 (7 bases). CDR3 length equals 13 residues. V lost 3 bases and J lost 3, with 9 bases in between. Germline CDR1 and CDR2: KGHSY and FQNENV. The CDR3 DNA follows: TGTGCCAGCAGCCATCAGGGGGGCTACGAGCAGTACTTC. Translated, it gives CASSHQGGYEQYF.

This clone showed up just once. The chain uses TRBV15 and TRBJ2-2; D is possibly TRBD2 (6 bases). Trimming shortened V by 4 bases and J by 5 bases, and 14 bases separated the two germline ends. In germline, CDR1 is LNHNV, CDR2 YYDKDF (reference sequence). This CDR3 contains 15 residues. The CDR3, as DNA: TGTGCCACCAGCATGTGGGACTGGCGAACCGGGGAGCTGTTTTTT. It encodes CATSMWDWRTGELFF.

The V call is TRBV7-9, the J call TRBJ1-4; D gene uncertain. The CDR3 contains 18 residues. The V end was cut by 4 bases, the J end by 2 bases, with 20 bases between. Looked up from germline, CDR1 is SEHNR and CDR2 is FQNEAQ (reference sequence). CDR3 bases: TGTGCCAGCAGCTCGGGGTCCCCCCCCGGTGGGACTAATGAAAAACTGTTTTTT. Translated, it gives CASSSGSPPGGTNEKLFF.

This clone showed up just once. The chain employs TRBV19 and TRBJ1-5; the match to TRBD1 covers 7 bases. Trimming at V came to 10 bases and at J to 0 bases, leaving 9 bases not matched to a gene. The CDR3 is 15 residues long. The V gene's germline CDR1 is LNHDA and CDR2 SQIVND (reference sequence). The CDR3 protein is CANKPTGRSNQPQHF. CDR3 DNA sequence: TGTGCCAATAAACCGACAGGGCGTAGCAATCAGCCCCAGCATTTT. Full variable domain (missing parts from reference TRBV19 and TRBJ1-5): DGGITQSPKYLFRKEGQNVTLSCEQNLNHDAMYWYRQDPGQGLRLIYYSQIVNDFQKGDIAEGYSVSREKKESFPLTVTSAQKNPTAFYLCANKPTGRSNQPQHFGDGTRLSIL.

Concerning this clone: The identical CDR3 is also encoded by other nucleotide sequences in the sample. The V gene is TRBV6-5, the J gene TRBJ1-2, with D perhaps TRBD1 (5 bases). The CDR3 contains 13 residues. V lost 6 bases, J lost 4 bases, and 12 bases lay in between. Germline loops: CDR1 MNHEY, CDR2 SVGAGI. The CDR3 loop reads CASSSGLFYGYTF. The CDR3 nucleotides are TGTGCCAGCAGCTCGGGACTTTTCTATGGCTACACCTTC.

This clone has just a few counts. The chain employs TRBV19 and TRBJ1-5; D call uncertain. CDR3 size: 13 residues. Trimming took off 4 bases at V and 3 bases at J, with 7 bases between the two ends. Germline V CDR1 and CDR2: LNHDA, SQIVND (reference sequence). CDR3 sequence (DNA): TGTGCCAGTAGTAAAACAGTCAATCAGCCCCAGCATTTT. It encodes CASSKTVNQPQHF.

This sequence joins TRBV5-1 and TRBJ2-1, with D unclear. The CDR3 has 14 amino acids. Germline lookup yields CDR1 SGHRS and CDR2 YFSETQ. V lost 0 bases to trimming and J lost 0 bases, with 4 bases between them. CDR3 sequence reads: CASSLASSYNEQFF. CDR3 DNA sequence: TGCGCCAGCAGCTTGGCTAGCTCCTACAATGAGCAGTTCTTC.

The chain is built from TRBV5-1 and TRBJ2-5; 11 bases match TRBD1. The trim removed 3 bases at V and 4 bases at J, leaving 17 bases unmatched. The CDR3 covers 19 residues. Germline CDR1 reads SGHRS; CDR2 reads YFSETQ. The CDR3 region has the DNA TGCGCCAGCAGCTCGGAATTTTGGCGTCCCGGGACAGGGGGAGAGACCCAGTACTTC. It encodes CASSSEFWRPGTGGETQYF.

The chain employs TRBV6-5 and TRBJ1-1; 9 bases line up with TRBD1. Trimming removed 0 bases from V and 5 bases from J; junction bases left unmatched: 7. Germline V gene data show CDR1 as MNHEY and CDR2 as SVGAGI. The CDR3 has 16 residues. The CDR3 region is CASSYSSRDRGTEAFF. CDR3 coding DNA: TGTGCCAGCAGTTACTCGAGTCGAGACAGGGGGACTGAAGCTTTCTTT.

This chain's CDR3 is CASSEGVGGTGFELNTEAFF. DNA for the CDR3: TGTGCCAGCAGTGAAGGTGTCGGTGGGACAGGGTTCGAGTTGAACACTGAAGCTTTCTTT. The rearrangement links TRBV2 to TRBJ1-1, with 9 nucleotides matching TRBD1. The germline V gene encodes CDR1 SNHLY and CDR2 FYNNEI. This CDR3 is 20 amino acids long. V gave up 1 base and J gave up 0 bases; unmatched junction bases: 15.

This clone came up a few times. The chain recombines TRBV14 with TRBJ1-3; D uncertain. CDR3 length equals 15 residues. Germline V gene sequence: CDR1 SGHDN, CDR2 FVKESK. The V gene lost 0 bases and the J gene lost 4 bases, with 10 bases spanning the gap. Here the CDR3 reads CASSQDQASGNTIYF. The CDR3 DNA reads TGTGCCAGCAGCCAAGACCAGGCATCCGGAAACACCATATATTTT.

Worth noting for this clone: Distinct nucleotide sequences in the sample also encode this CDR3. The genes are TRBV9 and TRBJ1-6; D might be TRBD1 (5 bases). The length of the CDR3 is 16 residues. Germline V gene sequence: CDR1 SGDLS, CDR2 YYNGEE. V shed 0 bases and J shed 4 bases, with 11 bases lying between them. The CDR3 sequence is CASSVDQGAYNSPLHF. As DNA, the CDR3 is TGTGCCAGCAGCGTAGATCAAGGGGCATATAATTCACCCCTCCACTTT. Drawing the rest from reference TRBV9 and TRBJ1-6, the complete variable domain is DSGVTQTPKHLITATGQRVTLRCSPRSGDLSVYWYQQSLDQGLQFLIQYYNGEERAKGNILERFSAQQFPDLHSELNLSSLELGDSALYFCASSVDQGAYNSPLHFGNGTRLTVT.

The chain employs TRBV7-9 and TRBJ2-2; a weak D match, TRBD2 (5 bases). This CDR3 spans 14 amino acids. The ends were cut back, 1 base at V and 9 bases at J, with 12 bases in the middle. Per germline, CDR1 SEHNR and CDR2 FQNEAQ (reference sequence). The CDR3, as DNA: TGTGCCAGCAGCTTAGGCACACTAGGGCGGGAGCTGTTTTTT. Translation: CASSLGTLGRELFF.

V gene TRBV9 combines with J gene TRBJ2-7; D unresolved. CDR1 and CDR2 from the germline V gene are SGDLS and YYNGEE. The CDR3 spans 15 residues. The ends were cut back, 0 bases at V and 0 bases at J, with 10 bases in the middle. CDR3 protein: CASSVGSSSSYEQYF. DNA of the CDR3: TGTGCCAGCAGCGTAGGTAGCAGTTCCTCCTACGAGCAGTACTTC.

This chain connects TRBV4-2 to TRBJ2-2; D call uncertain. CDR3 length: 13 residues. Deletions cut 1 base from V and 4 bases from J, with 4 bases between. Germline CDR1 reads LGHNA; CDR2 reads YNFKEQ. This CDR3 reads CASSQGGTGELFF. The CDR3 DNA is TGTGCCAGCAGCCAAGGAGGCACCGGGGAGCTGTTTTTT.

The rearrangement uses TRBV15 and TRBJ2-5; the match to TRBD1 covers 10 bases. The CDR3 has 16 amino acids. In germline, CDR1 is LNHNV, CDR2 YYDKDF (reference sequence). Trimming removed 0 bases from V and 7 bases from J; junction bases left unmatched: 8. CDR3 coding DNA: TGTGCCACCAGCAGAGAGTCGAGGACAGGGGGAGTGACCCAGTACTTC. Translation gives CATSRESRTGGVTQYF.

V and J are TRBV10-3 and TRBJ1-2; D possibly corresponds to TRBD1 (5 bases). CDR3 length equals 14 residues. Germline CDR1 ENHRY, CDR2 SYGVKD. V gave up 0 bases and J gave up 8 bases, with 13 bases separating them. The CDR3 protein is CAISESVTVDGYTF. The CDR3 DNA reads TGTGCCATCAGTGAGTCCGTGACAGTTGACGGCTACACCTTC.

This chain uses TRBV4-3 with TRBJ2-7, with 8 bases matching TRBD2. Germline loops: CDR1 LGHNA, CDR2 YSLEER. The CDR3 sequence is 16 residues long. Germline trimming cut 0 bases from V and 4 bases from J; bases unmatched to any gene: 8. As DNA, the CDR3 is TGCGCCAGCAGCCAAGATACCGACGCTAGCGGGTACGAGCAGTACTTC. Amino acid sequence: CASSQDTDASGYEQYF.

The rearrangement joins TRBV1 to TRBJ2-3; the D call TRBD2 from the table was never checked on the DNA. TRBV1 is an annotated pseudogene. The CDR3 totals 18 residues. CDR3 protein: CTSSQDLETSGGADTQYF. The CDR3, as DNA: TGCACCAGCAGCCAAGATCTGGAGACTAGCGGGGGGGCAGATACGCAGTATTTT.

V is TRBV7-9 and J is TRBJ2-1; maybe TRBD1 (6 bases). V was clipped by 5 bases and J by 5 bases, with 10 bases between them. Germline values: CDR1 SEHNR, CDR2 FQNEAQ (reference sequence). The CDR3 contains 13 residues. In nucleotides, the CDR3 is TGTGCCAGCAGCCAACAGGGACACAATGAGCAGTTCTTC. Amino acid sequence: CASSQQGHNEQFF. The full variable domain, in which reference TRBV7-9 and TRBJ2-1 provide the parts outside the CDR3, is DTGVSQNPRHKITKRGQNVTFRCDPISEHNRLYWYRQTLGQGPEFLTYFQNEAQLEKSRLLSDRFSAERPKGSFSTLEIQRTEQGDSAMYLCASSQQGHNEQFFGPGTRLTVL.